The 21 T cell receptor beta chains listed next were all sequenced from one sample in a study of blood T cell repertoires in COVID-19. The method was immunoSEQ multiplex PCR; TCRdb's version includes in-frame clones alone and lacks a portion of them. The repertoire holds some 110,000 clones, with 75% to 85% as singletons. Sequenced: peripheral blood. These TCRs come from a man between 65 and 85 years old with acute or convalescent COVID-19.

This clone was seen more than once but under ten times. The chain employs TRBV7-2 and TRBJ1-1; no definite D call. In germline, CDR1 is SGHTA, CDR2 FQGNSA. The CDR3 runs to 15 residues. Trimming took off 2 bases at V and 1 base at J, with 11 bases between the two ends. Written as DNA, the CDR3 is TGTGCCAGCAGCTTAAGGAGGGCGGGGAACACTGAAGCTTTCTTT. Translation gives CASSLRRAGNTEAFF. Full variable domain (outside the CDR3, taken from reference TRBV7-2 and TRBJ1-1): GAGVSQSPSNKVTEKGKDVELRCDPISGHTALYWYRQSLGQGLEFLIYFQGNSAPDKSGLPSDRFSAERTGGSVSTLTIQRTQQEDSAVYLCASSLRRAGNTEAFFGQGTRLTVV.

This clone has a single count. The chain combines TRBV10-1 with TRBJ1-1; 7 bases fit TRBD1. Losses at the gene ends were 6 bases for V and 4 bases for J; bases not matched to a gene: 8. CDR3 length: 14 amino acids. CDR1 WNHNN and CDR2 SYGVQD come from the germline V gene (reference sequence). CDR3 bases: TGCGCCAGCAGGCCTACTCGACAGGGCACTGAAGCTTTCTTT. Translated: CASRPTRQGTEAFF.

This clone is a singleton in its sample. The chain couples TRBV5-1 to TRBJ2-1; no clear D gene. Germline assignment: CDR1 SGHRS and CDR2 YFSETQ. This CDR3 has 14 residues. V shed 0 bases and J shed 10 bases, with 14 bases lying between them. CDR3 nucleotides: TGCGCCAGCAGCTTGGGGTCTGGGCGCAAGGAGCAGTTCTTC. This codes for CASSLGSGRKEQFF.

The chain is built from TRBV6-6 and TRBJ1-6, with TRBD1 identical over 8 bases. The CDR3 consists of 14 residues. Germline V gene sequence: CDR1 MNHNY, CDR2 SVGAGI (reference sequence). With V trimmed by 7 bases and J by 6 bases, 5 bases remained unmatched. The CDR3 bases are TGTGCCAGCAACCCGGGACAGGTTAATTCACCCCTCCACTTT. Encoded protein: CASNPGQVNSPLHF.

The chain employs TRBV27 and TRBJ1-2, with D possibly TRBD1 on 6 matching bases. Trimming left V 9 bases short and J 4 bases short, with 21 bases between. The germline V gene has CDR1 MNHEY and CDR2 SMNVEV (reference sequence). This CDR3 is built from 15 residues. CDR3 DNA: TGTGCCAGTCGTCACGGGGGGGGCGTGAGCTATGGCTACACCTTC. Translation: CASRHGGGVSYGYTF.

Turning to this clone: The sample holds other DNA sequences that translate to the same CDR3. This chain uses TRBV7-2 with TRBJ1-1, with D unresolved. Germline V gene sequence: CDR1 SGHTA, CDR2 FQGNSA. Trimming took 5 bases from V and 2 from J, leaving 6 bases between them. The CDR3 is 12 residues long. For the CDR3, the DNA is TGTGCCAGCAGCCAAACTAACACTGAAGCTTTCTTT. The encoded protein is CASSQTNTEAFF. Based on the CDR3 plus reference TRBV7-2 and TRBJ1-1, the full variable domain is GAGVSQSPSNKVTEKGKDVELRCDPISGHTALYWYRQSLGQGLEFLIYFQGNSAPDKSGLPSDRFSAERTGGSVSTLTIQRTQQEDSAVYLCASSQTNTEAFFGQGTRLTVV.

This chain uses TRBV7-3 with TRBJ1-2; weak D call: TRBD1 (6 bases). The CDR3 has 16 residues. CDR1 and CDR2 (germline): SGHTA, FQGTGA. V lost 5 bases to trimming and J lost 2 bases, with 18 bases between them. The CDR3 is CASSPGGGLLNYGYTF. CDR3 DNA sequence: TGTGCCAGCAGCCCCGGGGGGGGCCTTCTAAACTATGGCTACACCTTC.

This clone was seen more than once but under ten times. The gene calls are TRBV7-9 and TRBJ2-7, with D perhaps matching TRBD1 (5 bases). The CDR3 loop spans 14 amino acids. The V gene's germline CDR1 is SEHNR and CDR2 FQNEAQ (reference sequence). V gave up 5 bases and J gave up 2 bases, with 13 bases separating them. The CDR3 bases are TGTGCCAGCAGCGGGGCAGGGATGGCCTACGAGCAGTACTTC. Its translation is CASSGAGMAYEQYF.

This clone was observed a few times. The V and J genes are TRBV5-1 and TRBJ2-5; D is uncertain. V was shortened by 1 base and J by 4 bases, with 8 bases between the two germline ends. Germline values: CDR1 SGHRS, CDR2 YFSETQ. CDR3 size: 13 residues. In DNA form, the CDR3 reads TGCGCCAGCAGCTTGCCTAGTGGAGAGACCCAGTACTTC. It specifies CASSLPSGETQYF. The variable domain in full, with the rest retrieved from reference TRBV5-1 and TRBJ2-5, is KAGVTQTPRYLIKTRGQQVTLSCSPISGHRSVSWYQQTPGQGLQFLFEYFSETQRNKGNFPGRFSGRQFSNSRSEMNVSTLELGDSALYLCASSLPSGETQYFGPGTRLLVL.

The gene calls are TRBV5-1 and TRBJ1-1; perhaps TRBD1 as D (6 bases). The CDR3 sequence is 17 residues long. V lost 0 bases and J 3 bases, leaving 18 bases between the germline ends. CDR1 SGHRS and CDR2 YFSETQ come from the germline V gene. The CDR3 DNA follows: TGCGCCAGCAGCTTGGAACAGGGCCGAATAAGATACACTGAAGCTTTCTTT. Translation: CASSLEQGRIRYTEAFF.

The J gene is TRBJ2-3, the V gene TRBV5-6; maybe TRBD2 (5 bases). Per germline, CDR1 SGHDT and CDR2 YYEEEE. V shed 3 bases and J shed 0 bases, with 11 bases lying between them. The CDR3 is 15 residues long. In DNA form, the CDR3 reads TGTGCCAGCAGCTCCGGAGCGGAAAGCACAGATACGCAGTATTTT. Protein sequence: CASSSGAESTDTQYF.

This clone showed up just once. The chain links TRBV4-1 to TRBJ1-2; D may be TRBD1 (5 bases). Trimming shortened V by 4 bases and J by 6 bases, and 12 bases separated the two germline ends. This CDR3 region has 13 residues. Looked up from germline, CDR1 is MGHRA and CDR2 is YSYEKL. CDR3 amino acids: CASSLMGGDGYTF. The DNA of the CDR3 is TGCGCCAGCAGCCTCATGGGGGGGGATGGCTACACCTTC.

This clone was detected once. The chain combines TRBV25-1 with TRBJ2-7; no firm D call. V was clipped by 0 bases and J by 3 bases, with 9 bases between them. This CDR3 spans 14 amino acids. Germline V gene sequence: CDR1 MGHDK, CDR2 SYGVNS. CDR3 nucleotides: TGTGCCAGCAGTGAATATCGAACAAACTACGAGCAGTACTTC. The encoded protein is CASSEYRTNYEQYF.

CDR3 region: CASSLNAGLWPETQYF. In nucleotides, the CDR3 is TGTGCCAGCAGCTTAAATGCGGGACTCTGGCCAGAGACCCAGTACTTC. This rearrangement joins TRBV7-3 to TRBJ2-5; a weak D match, TRBD2 (6 bases). With 1 base removed from V and 4 bases from J, the gap between germline ends came to 16 bases. Germline-derived CDR1 and CDR2 are SGHTA and FQGTGA. The CDR3 contains 16 residues.

The V gene is TRBV11-2, the J gene TRBJ2-1; the D gene is possibly TRBD1 (5 bases). This CDR3 region has 12 residues. Germline CDR1 SGHAT, CDR2 FQNNGV. Between the trimmed V and J ends, which lost 5 bases and 6 bases, there was a span of 8 bases. Here the CDR3 DNA reads TGTGCCAGCAGCCGGACATCCAATGAGCAGTTCTTC. It yields the protein CASSRTSNEQFF.

The CDR3, as DNA: TGTGCCAGTAGTAACCTTCAGGGTAAGCAGCCCCAGCATTTT. As protein: CASSNLQGKQPQHF. The V call is TRBV19, the J call TRBJ1-5; D may be TRBD1 (5 bases). The V and J ends lost 4 bases and 7 bases respectively, with 14 bases between them. The CDR3 covers 14 residues. CDR1 and CDR2 (germline): LNHDA, SQIVND (reference sequence).

The V and J genes are TRBV18 and TRBJ2-1; 7 bases match TRBD1. The J segment lost 2 bases and the V segment lost 3 bases, leaving 4 bases of the junction unmatched. CDR3 length: 15 amino acids. Germline assignment: CDR1 KGHSH and CDR2 LQKENI. The CDR3 nucleotides read TGTGCCAGCTCACCTCGGACAGGACCCTACAATGAGCAGTTCTTC. This sequence encodes CASSPRTGPYNEQFF.

The CDR3, as DNA: TGTGCCAGTACCCCCAGGACAGGGGTAGAAAAACTGTTTTTT. This translates into CASTPRTGVEKLFF. The chain employs TRBV19 and TRBJ1-4; 9 bases map to TRBD1. V dropped 7 bases and J dropped 8; count of bases not matched to a gene: 8. CDR1 LNHDA and CDR2 SQIVND come from the germline V gene (reference sequence). The CDR3 runs 14 residues.

The chain joins TRBV3-1 (or the pseudogene TRBV3-2) to TRBJ2-1; 7 nucleotides agree with TRBD1. The CDR3 is made up of 14 amino acids. Germline-derived CDR1 and CDR2 are LGHDT and YNNKEL (reference sequence). J lost 7 bases, V lost 5 bases, and 8 bases had no gene match. CDR3 in amino acids: CASSRKGAGNEQFF. As DNA, the CDR3 is TGTGCCAGCAGCAGAAAGGGGGCGGGTAATGAGCAGTTCTTC.

This clone was detected only once. The chain couples TRBV2 to TRBJ1-3; TRBD1 is a possible D gene (6 bases). Germline V gene sequence: CDR1 SNHLY, CDR2 FYNNEI. CDR3 length equals 14 residues. V was cut by 7 bases and J by 3 bases, with 13 bases left in between. CDR3 loop: CASNTQGIGNTIYF. The CDR3 DNA sequence: TGTGCCAGCAACACACAGGGAATTGGAAACACCATATATTTT.

V gene TRBV6-6 combines with J gene TRBJ2-1; TRBD1 matches 9 bases. The junction had 9 bases not matched to a gene; V was cut back by 6 bases and J by 15 bases. The CDR3 is 12 amino acids. Germline V CDR1 and CDR2: MNHNY, SVGAGI (reference sequence). CDR3 residues: CASSGAPGQGFF. CDR3 DNA: TGTGCCAGCAGCGGCGCGCCGGGACAGGGGTTCTTC.